This section outlines one T cell receptor beta chain sequence together with its context. Its antigen is unknown. This CDR3 contains 15 residues. CDR1 is MNHEY and CDR2 is SVGAGI in the germline V gene. The sample originates from a study of monozygotic twins with inflammatory bowel disease. Study findings and constraints: The inverse Simpson measure of TCRbeta diversity was lower in IBD patients than in healthy co-twins. IBD patients exhibited fewer clonotypes shared with other individuals than healthy twins, particularly with disease activity.

The TCR libraries each used total RNA (approximately 3,300 ng per library). TCRdb derives one entry per CDR3 protein from the 5' RACE reads, leaving out DNA. The sample's table shows more than 300,000 distinct CDR3 sequences. This TCR came from a human donor with ulcerative colitis or Crohn's disease, or a healthy co-twin of an affected twin (not recorded which). V gene TRBV6-5 combines with J gene TRBJ2-1; lacking DNA, the TRBD1 call made by TCRdb goes unchecked. Material for sequencing was blood. The CDR3 protein is CASSYGDRAYNEQFF.